This T cell receptor (beta chain) was captured in a study of T cell responses to AZD1222 COVID-19 vaccine (dated by TCRdb to the early 2020s). Background for the entire study: A total of just over 230 trial participants underwent TCR sequencing, of whom 207 had received two doses of AZD1222 and some 25 had received two doses of the MenACWY control vaccine. Trial participants were enrolled by age into subgroups of 18-55, 56-69 and 70-plus years, and around 150, 28 and 57 TCR-sequenced participants, respectively, were included in these subgroups.

This specimen's time point label, interpreted: about 28 days (+/-7) after the second vaccine dose. AZD1222 recipients whose second dose came at about 4 weeks and those whose second dose came at about 12 weeks were combined into one group, since spike-specific TCR depth and breadth did not differ between the two schedules. Samples from vaccinated people were obtained from the UK trials COV001 and COV002, which included a single-blind randomized controlled phase 2/3 trial of AZD1222 (ChAdOx1 nCoV-19) in healthy adults. For TCRbeta chain sequencing, PBMC samples from trial participants were taken at day 0 and at day 28 after the second dose. As regards this clone: Its antigen remains unidentified. Per-nucleotide qualities are absent, and no much larger clonotype sits a single base away.

The CDR3 sequence holds 16 residues, the cysteine and phenylalanine included. The entry retains the CDR3 DNA only, 48 bases that are in frame from base 1. V is pared back by 5 bases and J by 5 bases, with 18 bases lying between the germline termini. The germline V gene (reference sequence) specifies SEHNR as CDR1 and FQNEAQ as CDR2. General conclusions and limits of the study: The vaccine-associated CD4 TCRs covered the entire spike protein, and the dominant responses fell in regions 160-218 and 743-854. Reportedly, close to half of the unique spike-specific TCRs recognized epitopes lying outside the regions that are mutated in the B.1.351 and B.1.1.7 variants. Spike-specific TCR breadth and depth rose significantly after two AZD1222 doses compared with day 0 and with MenACWY recipients. In the small 56-69-year group, the increase in depth fell short of significance, most likely because of low power. Conclusions about previously exposed vaccinees are limited because only five to seven AZD1222 recipients were SARS-CoV-2 seropositive at baseline. Participants were mostly white British and included more females than males, and it was suggested by the authors that clonal diversity may have been underestimated. Because no day 14 peak-response samples were available, repertoires were characterized only after the peak T cell response.

The CDR3 regions of human TCRbeta chains were analyzed by immunosequencing. In the paper's pipeline: TCRs in the repertoires were matched against a reference library of SARS-CoV-2-specific TCRs that had been generated with the MIRA antigen-specificity platform. Breadth was defined as the fraction of unique TCRs that were SARS-CoV-2-associated. Depth was defined as the fraction of total T cells that were SARS-CoV-2-associated. Using the MIRA data, each spike-specific TCR was mapped to the spike region that the TCR reacts to and placed in a CD4 or CD8 class. Log10-transformed breadth and depth values were compared by one-way ANOVA with Sidak's multiple comparisons tests. In its TCRdb copy, this immuneACCESS table keeps in-frame sequences only and misses some clones. Where compared with another copy, unresolved V genes explain less than half of these, and the others have no known cause. V and J calls and clone size are given by that table; D and trimming were obtained from the DNA. For this sample the table gives over 150,000 clones, of which approximately 93% were detected only once. The ten largest clones represent roughly 1% of the sample.

The sequence was obtained from an adult who received the AZD1222 COVID-19 vaccine. The starting material was peripheral blood, obtained 28 days after the second AZD1222 dose. The receptor chain draws on TRBV7-9 and TRBJ2-2; no D segment can be confidently identified. This receptor has the CDR3 CASSHGWGSDTGELFF. Read as DNA, the sequence is TGTGCCAGCAGCCACGGTTGGGGTTCAGATACCGGGGAGCTGTTTTTT. The entire variable domain, with the stretches around the CDR3 drawn from the reference TRBV7-9 and TRBJ2-2 proteins, is DTGVSQNPRHKITKRGQNVTFRCDPISEHNRLYWYRQTLGQGPEFLTYFQNEAQLEKSRLLSDRFSAERPKGSFSTLEIQRTEQGDSAMYLCASSHGWGSDTGELFFGEGSRLTVL.